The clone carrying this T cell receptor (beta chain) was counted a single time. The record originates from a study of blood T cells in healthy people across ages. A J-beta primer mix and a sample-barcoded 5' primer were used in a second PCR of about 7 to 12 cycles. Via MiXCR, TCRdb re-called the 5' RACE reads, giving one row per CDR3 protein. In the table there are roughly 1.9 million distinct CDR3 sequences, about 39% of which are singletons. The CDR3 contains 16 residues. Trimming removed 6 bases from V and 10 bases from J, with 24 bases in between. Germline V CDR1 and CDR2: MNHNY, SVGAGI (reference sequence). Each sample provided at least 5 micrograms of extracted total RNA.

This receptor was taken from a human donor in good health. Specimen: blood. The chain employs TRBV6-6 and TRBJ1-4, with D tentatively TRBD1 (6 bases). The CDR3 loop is CASSLPADSLEGKLFF. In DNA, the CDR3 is TGTGCCAGCAGCTTACCTGCGGACAGCCTCGAAGGAAAACTGTTTTTT.